Below, 22 T cell receptor beta chains from the same sample are listed, as sequenced in a study of vaccination and CD4 T cells after COVID-19. Their target antigens are unknown. Once obtained from cultured CD4+ T cells, the DNA was sequenced using the Oncomine TCR Beta short-read assay. MiXCR, applied by TCRdb to the PCR reads, yields one record per CDR3 protein. Of about 12,000 distinct CDR3 sequences in the sample, under 35% were seen once. Treatment defined: 10-day PBMC culture with coronavirus spike peptide pools or control peptides (ViraFEST assay). Sequencing used CD4+ T cells from blood, cultured in vitro, obtained before SARS-CoV-2 vaccination. These receptor sequences come from a human donor who received a COVID-19 vaccine.

V and J are TRBV10-1 and TRBJ1-1, with D possibly matching TRBD1 (5 bases). This CDR3 has 13 residues. Germline loops: CDR1 WNHNN, CDR2 SYGVQD (reference sequence). The ends were cut back, 4 bases at V and 5 bases at J, with 11 bases in the middle. In DNA form, the CDR3 reads TGCGCCAGCAGTGGTTCTGGGACGACTGAAGCTTTCTTT. Translating it yields CASSGSGTTEAFF.

This sequence joins TRBV24-1 and TRBJ1-5, with 8 bases identical to TRBD1. The germline V gene encodes CDR1 KGHDR and CDR2 SFDVKD. V trimming: 2 bases; J trimming: 2 bases; junction bases outside the gene matches: 4. The CDR3 has 16 residues. CDR3 bases: TGTGCCACCAGTGATTCCGACAGGGGTGGCAATCAGCCCCAGCATTTT. This translates into CATSDSDRGGNQPQHF.

This chain uses TRBV5-6 with TRBJ1-5; 9 nucleotides line up with TRBD1. CDR3 length equals 17 residues. Losses at the gene ends were 4 bases for V and 6 bases for J; bases not matched to a gene: 14. Germline assignment: CDR1 SGHDT and CDR2 YYEEEE. The CDR3 region has the DNA TGTGCCAGCAGCGAGTACTTACAGGGGGCGGAGGGTCAGCCCCAGCATTTT. Its protein product is CASSEYLQGAEGQPQHF.

This chain uses TRBV27 with TRBJ1-2; D ambiguous. The CDR3 extends over 13 amino acids. V shed 3 bases and J shed 0 bases, with 5 bases lying between them. Germline V gene data show CDR1 as MNHEY and CDR2 as SMNVEV (reference sequence). The CDR3: CASSFGPNYGYTF. CDR3 coding DNA: TGTGCCAGCAGTTTTGGACCTAACTATGGCTACACCTTC.

This clonotype is a singleton in its sample. The V gene is TRBV7-9, the J gene TRBJ2-4; 8 nucleotides match TRBD2. V lost 3 bases to trimming and J lost 6 bases; unmatched junction nucleotides: 1. CDR3 length equals 13 residues. Germline assignment: CDR1 SEHNR and CDR2 FQNEAQ (reference sequence). Here the CDR3 reads CASSFGTRNIQYF. CDR3 nucleotide sequence: TGTGCCAGCAGCTTTGGGACTAGAAACATTCAGTACTTC.

This clonotype was counted only a few times. The chain carries TRBV11-2 and TRBJ2-7, with D perhaps matching TRBD2 (6 bases). The V gene's germline CDR1 is SGHAT and CDR2 FQNNGV. The CDR3 extends over 18 amino acids. V lost 5 bases to trimming and J lost 2 bases, with 25 bases between them. The CDR3 reads CASSPGDGGDWWTYEQYF. The CDR3 nucleotides read TGTGCCAGCAGCCCCGGGGATGGCGGGGATTGGTGGACCTACGAGCAGTACTTC.

V gene TRBV6-1 combines with J gene TRBJ2-3, with 9 bases matching TRBD2. In germline, CDR1 is MNHNS, CDR2 SASEGT. V dropped 4 bases and J dropped 6; count of bases not matched to a gene: 8. The CDR3 has 15 residues. The DNA for the CDR3 is TGTGCCAGCAGTGTTGAGCGGGGGGCCGTTGATACGCAGTATTTT. Translating gives CASSVERGAVDTQYF.

J is TRBJ1-2 and V is TRBV21-1. TRBV21-1 is flagged as a pseudogene. The CDR3 length is 15 residues. The CDR3 DNA reads as TGTGCCAGCAACAAAAGGTCGGAGGACTTCTATGGCTACACCTTC. Its translation is CASNKRSEDFYGYTF.

The gene calls are TRBV5-4 and TRBJ2-3; 7 nucleotides match TRBD1. The CDR3 consists of 16 residues. V lost 0 bases and J lost 2; bases outside the gene matches: 6. Germline V gene lookup returns CDR1 SGHNT and CDR2 YYREEE (reference sequence). The CDR3 DNA follows: TGTGCCAGCAGCTTGGTCGGGACAGCCCTCACAGATACGCAGTATTTT. Residues: CASSLVGTALTDTQYF.

J is TRBJ2-3 and V is TRBV20-1; 7 nucleotides match TRBD2. Trimming removed 3 bases from V and 3 bases from J; junction bases left unmatched: 6. The CDR3 is 14 residues long. From germline, CDR1 is DFQATT and CDR2 SNEGSKA (reference sequence). Here the CDR3 reads CSASPASGTDTQYF. The CDR3 bases are TGCAGTGCTAGTCCGGCTAGCGGTACAGATACGCAGTATTTT.

This clonotype has a handful of counts. The V and J genes are TRBV20-1 and TRBJ2-5; tentatively, D is TRBD1 or TRBD2 (5 bases each). Germline V gives CDR1 DFQATT, CDR2 SNEGSKA (reference sequence). The CDR3 is 16 amino acids. Deletions cut 3 bases from V and 4 bases from J, with 21 bases between. CDR3 protein: CSASGAASDWGETQYF. CDR3 nucleotides: TGCAGTGCTAGTGGGGCGGCGTCGGACTGGGGAGAGACCCAGTACTTC.

This clonotype is categorized as large. The chain combines TRBV7-9 with TRBJ1-3, with D hard to call. CDR3 length: 16 residues. CDR1 and CDR2 (germline): SEHNR, FQNEAQ (reference sequence). V lost 2 bases and J lost 0, with 11 bases in between. The CDR3: CASSLSPADSGNTIYF. The CDR3 DNA sequence: TGTGCCAGCAGCTTATCCCCGGCCGACTCTGGAAACACCATATATTTT.

The sample holds a few counts of this clonotype. The chain carries TRBV7-8 and TRBJ1-2; D is unclear. The V gene lost 5 bases and the J gene lost 0 bases, with 16 bases spanning the gap. The CDR3 consists of 16 residues. The germline CDR1 and CDR2 sequences are SGHVS and FQNEAQ. CDR3 bases: TGTGCCAGCAGCCTATTCACAGTGTCAGCTAACTATGGCTACACCTTC. Translated: CASSLFTVSANYGYTF.

This chain uses TRBV20-1 with TRBJ1-1, with 7 bases aligning to TRBD1. This CDR3 spans 20 amino acids. Germline values: CDR1 DFQATT, CDR2 SNEGSKA (reference sequence). V shed 0 bases, J shed 6 bases, and the junction held 25 bases outside the gene matches. The CDR3 DNA sequence: TGCAGTGCTAGAGATATAATGGGGACAGTGGATCCTGTGGGGGACGCTGAAGCTTTCTTT. Translation gives CSARDIMGTVDPVGDAEAFF.

This chain links TRBV6-1 with TRBJ2-4, with TRBD1 as a possible D gene (6 bases). Per the germline V gene, CDR1 is MNHNS and CDR2 is SASEGT. This CDR3 comprises 15 residues. Trimming took 5 bases from V and 0 from J, leaving 11 bases between them. The CDR3 reads CASSKGQVAKNIQYF. CDR3 nucleotides: TGTGCCAGCAGTAAGGGACAAGTAGCCAAAAACATTCAGTACTTC.

This clonotype showed up just a few times. This chain's CDR3 is CASSRGRNTEAFF. The CDR3 coding sequence is TGTGCCAGCAGTCGCGGACGGAACACTGAAGCTTTCTTT. This chain connects TRBV6-1 to TRBJ1-1; D not resolved. This CDR3 spans 13 amino acids. Germline CDR1 and CDR2: MNHNS and SASEGT. The V end lost 5 bases, the J end lost 1 base, and 8 bases lay between the germline ends.

In this sample, this clonotype turned up a few times. The chain employs TRBV6-1 and TRBJ1-6; possible D gene TRBD1, 6 bases. Trimming removed 6 bases at V and 8 bases at J, with 20 bases between. The CDR3 length is 16 residues. Germline V gene data show CDR1 as MNHNS and CDR2 as SASEGT. The CDR3 spells CASSPSRGGMDSPLHF. As DNA, the CDR3 is TGTGCCAGCAGCCCCTCTCGGGGGGGCATGGATTCACCCCTCCACTTT.

V is TRBV5-5 and J is TRBJ2-7; no clear D. Trimming pared 2 bases from V and 7 bases from J, leaving 13 bases between. The CDR3 runs to 13 residues. CDR1 and CDR2 from the germline V gene are SGHKS and YYEKEE (reference sequence). CDR3 sequence: CASSFYSALEQYF. The CDR3 coding sequence is TGTGCCAGCAGCTTTTACAGCGCCCTGGAGCAGTACTTC.

CDR3 protein: CASSVSAGGVNEQFF. CDR3 DNA sequence: TGTGCCAGCAGTGTTTCGGCGGGGGGGGTCAATGAGCAGTTCTTC. V and J are TRBV6-4 and TRBJ2-1, with 9 positions matching TRBD2. The CDR3 contains 15 residues. Germline CDR1 reads MRHNA; CDR2 reads SNTAGT. J gave up 6 bases and V 4 bases, and 7 bases lay outside the gene matches.

The genes are TRBV19 and TRBJ1-2; D is undetermined. In germline, CDR1 is LNHDA, CDR2 SQIVND (reference sequence). Trimming cost V 0 bases and J 2 bases, with 13 bases left between them. The CDR3 loop spans 16 amino acids. For the CDR3, the DNA is TGTGCCAGTAGTATAGATCTTCGGGCGGCAAACTATGGCTACACCTTC. This encodes CASSIDLRAANYGYTF.

This clonotype came up a few times. The chain recombines TRBV5-6 with TRBJ2-3; D is unclear. Germline V gene data show CDR1 as SGHDT and CDR2 as YYEEEE. Trimming pared 0 bases from V and 2 bases from J, leaving 7 bases between. This CDR3 comprises 14 residues. CDR3 DNA: TGTGCCAGCAGCTTGGTTTGGACCACAGATACGCAGTATTTT. This translates into CASSLVWTTDTQYF.

This clonotype was counted between two and nine times. The rearrangement joins TRBV19 to TRBJ2-5; 7 bases agree with TRBD2. Germline V gives CDR1 LNHDA, CDR2 SQIVND (reference sequence). V lost 5 bases and J lost 0; bases outside the gene matches: 3. The CDR3 loop spans 14 amino acids. The CDR3 DNA reads as TGTGCCAGTAGTCGTGGGGGGGACCAAGAGACCCAGTACTTC. Amino acid sequence: CASSRGGDQETQYF.